The rows below give T cell receptor beta chains drawn from one sample of a study of identifying expanded T cells in peripheral blood. Method: immunoSEQ multiplex PCR; TCRdb's copy keeps in-frame clones and lacks some. Among tens of thousands of clones listed, around four fifths were seen once. The sample was blood. The receptors were sampled from a person between 18 and 75 years old in good health. CDR3s include the opening cysteine and the closing phenylalanine or tryptophan. A D gene is named only where the DNA matches it firmly. Size is omitted from some rows. Given values are once, few, many or a class for expanded clones.

clone size	D gene	V gene	J gene	CDR3 DNA	CDR3 protein
.	.	TRBV6-1	TRBJ1-2	TGTGCCAGCTCCTTAGGTGGAGGGGCAGGTGGCTACACCTTC	CASSLGGGAGGYTF
.	.	TRBV9	TRBJ1-5	TGTGCCAGCAGCCGTACGGGGGCCAATCAGCCCCAGCATTTT	CASSRTGANQPQHF
.	.	TRBV5-1	TRBJ1-1	TGCGCCAGCAGATCACTTCTACCCAACACTGAAGCTTTCTTT	CASRSLLPNTEAFF
.	.	TRBV27	TRBJ2-7	TGTGCCAGCAGTTTTGGACAATCCTCCTACGAGCAGTACTTC	CASSFGQSSYEQYF
.	.	TRBV7-9	TRBJ1-2	TGTGCCAGCAGCTTCACGTTTGGGCGCTATGGCTACACCTTC	CASSFTFGRYGYTF
.	.	TRBV7-9	TRBJ1-1	TGTGCCAGCAGCTTAGTGGTAGGAGGCACTGAAGCTTTCTTT	CASSLVVGGTEAFF
.	TRBD1	TRBV5-1	TRBJ1-4	TGCGCCAGCAGCTCCGACAGGGTGACTAATGAAAAACTGTTTTTT	CASSSDRVTNEKLFF
.	.	TRBV27	TRBJ1-1	TGTGCCAGCAGTTTAGGGTCCCAGAACACTGAAGCTTTCTTT	CASSLGSQNTEAFF
.	.	TRBV18	TRBJ1-1	TGTGCCAGCTCACCGGATCCGGTCTTCACTGAAGCTTTCTTT	CASSPDPVFTEAFF
once	.	TRBV6-1	TRBJ1-5	TGTGCCAGCAGTGAAGGACACGGATATAGCAATCAGCCCCAGCATTTT	CASSEGHGYSNQPQHF
few	.	TRBV10-3	TRBJ2-7	TGTGCCATTCATCGGGGGTCCGAGCAGTACTTC	CAIHRGSEQYF
.	.	TRBV6-6	TRBJ2-3	TGTGCCAGCAGGGACCTCAATTCTGGCACAGATACGCAGTATTTT	CASRDLNSGTDTQYF
.	.	TRBV5-1	TRBJ2-7	TGCGCCAGCAGCTTGGGACAAGGCCTTATCTACGAGCAGTACTTC	CASSLGQGLIYEQYF
.	TRBD2	TRBV9	TRBJ2-1	TGTGCCAGCAGCGTAGATGGAGGTAGCGGGGTGAGGAATGAGCAGTTCTTC	CASSVDGGSGVRNEQFF
.	.	TRBV7-2	TRBJ1-1	TGTGCCAGCAGCTTAAGGCAGCTTAACACTGAAGCTTTCTTT	CASSLRQLNTEAFF
.	.	TRBV23-1	TRBJ2-7	TGCGCCAGCAGTCACAGGGAGGACTACGAGCAGTACTTC	CASSHREDYEQYF
.	.	TRBV1	TRBJ2-3	TGCACCAGCAGCCTGGGGGTTAGCGGGGGTATTAGCACAGATACGCAGTATTTT	CTSSLGVSGGISTDTQYF
.	.	TRBV7-8	TRBJ2-3	TGTGCCAGCAGCCCCGGCGGGGATACGCAGTATTTT	CASSPGGDTQYF
.	.	TRBV9	TRBJ2-7	TGTGCCAGCAGCCCAACTCAGGGGTTTCAGGAGCAGTACTTC	CASSPTQGFQEQYF
.	.	TRBV5-6	TRBJ1-1	TGTGCCAGCAGCTTGGCACGGGGGGGGAACACTGAAGCTTTCTTT	CASSLARGGNTEAFF
.	TRBD1	TRBV27	TRBJ1-5	TGTGCCAGCGGTTGGACAGGAAATCAGCCCCAGCATTTT	CASGWTGNQPQHF
.	.	TRBV19	TRBJ2-1	TGTGCCAGTAGTATAGTTAACAACAATGAGCAGTTCTTC	CASSIVNNNEQFF
.	.	TRBV14	TRBJ1-5	TGTGCCAGCAGCCTCAGGGGCCCAGACCACAATCAGCCCCAGCATTTT	CASSLRGPDHNQPQHF
few	.	TRBV23-1	TRBJ1-1	TGCGCCAGCAGTCAATCAGGGCTTTCGGGGAGGAATACTGAAGCTTTCTTT	CASSQSGLSGRNTEAFF
once	.	TRBV6-5	TRBJ1-2	TGTGCCAGCAGGGGCAGACAGTCCTATGGCTACACCTTC	CASRGRQSYGYTF
.	.	TRBV18	TRBJ2-7	TGTGCCAGCTCACCTCGGGGGACTCACTACGAGCAGTACTTC	CASSPRGTHYEQYF